This passage covers 28 T cell receptor beta chains from one sample sequenced in a study of blood T cell repertoires in COVID-19. The table came from immunoSEQ multiplex PCR; TCRdb's copy has only in-frame clones and leaves some out. The table includes around 260,000 clones, about 90% detected once. The sequenced sample consisted of peripheral blood. These receptors all come from a person in their late teens or twenties with COVID-19, enrolled during active disease.

The CDR3 loop reads CASSDTRGTSGNFYEQYF. In DNA form, the CDR3 reads TGTGCCAGCAGCGACACACGGGGGACTAGCGGGAATTTTTACGAGCAGTACTTC. The rearrangement links TRBV7-9 to TRBJ2-7; 13 positions agree with TRBD2. Germline-derived CDR1 and CDR2 are SEHNR and FQNEAQ (reference sequence). V shed 5 bases and J 4 bases; nucleotides not matched to a gene: 14. The CDR3 extends over 18 amino acids.

The chain couples TRBV7-7 to TRBJ1-1, with D tentatively TRBD1 (5 bases). V dropped 1 base and J dropped 0 bases, with 15 bases sitting between them. CDR1 and CDR2 (germline): SSHAT, FNYEAQ (reference sequence). CDR3 length: 17 amino acids. The CDR3 DNA follows: TGTGCCAGCAGCTTAGGAAATCGGCAGGGTCTGAACACTGAAGCTTTCTTT. Amino acids: CASSLGNRQGLNTEAFF.

J is TRBJ1-1 and V is TRBV6-5; 9 bases fit TRBD1. V trimming: 11 bases; J trimming: 5 bases; junction bases outside the gene matches: 9. The germline CDR1 and CDR2 sequences are MNHEY and SVGAGI. This CDR3 comprises 13 residues. The CDR3 spells CAGGGQGGTEAFF. The CDR3 nucleotides are TGTGCCGGCGGGGGACAGGGTGGAACTGAAGCTTTCTTT.

Comment on this clone: The same CDR3 also results from other DNA sequences found in this sample. The rearrangement joins TRBV18 to TRBJ2-7; tentative D call: TRBD2 (6 bases). The CDR3 is 13 amino acids. V was trimmed by 3 bases and J by 7 bases, leaving 13 bases between them. The germline CDR1 and CDR2 sequences are KGHSH and LQKENI. The chain's CDR3 is CASSPGTSYEQYF. The CDR3 bases are TGTGCCAGCTCACCCGGGACTTCGTATGAGCAGTACTTC. Full variable domain (missing parts from reference TRBV18 and TRBJ2-7): NAGVMQNPRHLVRRRGQEARLRCSPMKGHSHVYWYRQLPEEGLKFMVYLQKENIIDESGMPKERFSAEFPKEGPSILRIQQVVRGDSAAYFCASSPGTSYEQYFGPGTRLTVT.

The genes are TRBV5-1 and TRBJ2-7, with a possible D match to TRBD1 (5 bases). The CDR3 has 16 residues. V was shortened by 3 bases and J by 0 bases, with 16 bases between the two germline ends. Per germline, CDR1 SGHRS and CDR2 YFSETQ. DNA for the CDR3: TGCGCCAGCAGCTCCGGTGGGGCTACCGCCTCCTACGAGCAGTACTTC. Translated, it gives CASSSGGATASYEQYF.

Written as DNA, the CDR3 is TGCGCCAGCAGCCAAGCGACCGGGACAGGCAATGAGCAGTTCTTC. Its translation: CASSQATGTGNEQFF. The genes are TRBV4-3 and TRBJ2-1; 8 bases are a match to TRBD1. The germline V gene encodes CDR1 LGHNA and CDR2 YSLEER. The CDR3 is 15 residues long. J lost 6 bases, V lost 1 base, and 5 bases had no gene match.

This clone was found once. The rearrangement joins TRBV29-1 to TRBJ2-7, with 9 bases aligning to TRBD2. CDR3 length: 16 amino acids. V lost 7 bases, J lost 0 bases, and 13 bases stayed unmatched. CDR1 is SQVTM, CDR2 ANQGSEA, per germline. The CDR3 loop reads CSEPGLAATFSYEQYF. Here the CDR3 DNA reads TGCAGCGAACCGGGACTAGCAGCGACTTTCTCCTACGAGCAGTACTTC.

CDR3 protein: CASSSPGLAATGELFF. In nucleotides, the CDR3 is TGTGCCAGCAGCTCACCGGGACTAGCGGCCACCGGGGAGCTGTTTTTT. The chain is built from TRBV5-4 and TRBJ2-2; TRBD2 matches at 11 bases. There are 16 residues in the CDR3. Germline trimming cut 3 bases from V and 4 bases from J; bases unmatched to any gene: 5. Germline lookup yields CDR1 SGHNT and CDR2 YYREEE (reference sequence). The full variable domain, its missing parts supplied by reference TRBV5-4 and TRBJ2-2, is ETGVTQSPTHLIKTRGQQVTLRCSSQSGHNTVSWYQQALGQGPQFIFQYYREEENGRGNFPPRFSGLQFPNYSSELNVNALELDDSALYLCASSSPGLAATGELFFGEGSRLTVL.

The V and J genes are TRBV9 and TRBJ2-5; 8 nucleotides agree with TRBD1. The germline CDR1 and CDR2 sequences are SGDLS and YYNGEE. V gave up 2 bases and J gave up 1 base; unmatched junction bases: 1. This CDR3 is 14 amino acids long. CDR3 in amino acids: CASSVQGAQETQYF. The CDR3 bases are TGTGCCAGCAGCGTCCAGGGGGCCCAAGAGACCCAGTACTTC. The full variable domain, rest sourced from reference TRBV9 and TRBJ2-5, is DSGVTQTPKHLITATGQRVTLRCSPRSGDLSVYWYQQSLDQGLQFLIQYYNGEERAKGNILERFSAQQFPDLHSELNLSSLELGDSALYFCASSVQGAQETQYFGPGTRLLVL.

The gene calls are TRBV6-5 and TRBJ2-7, with 8 bases aligning to TRBD1. Per germline, CDR1 MNHEY and CDR2 SVGAGI. The CDR3 extends over 15 amino acids. Losses at the gene ends were 4 bases for V and 3 bases for J; bases not matched to a gene: 8. CDR3: CASSSLRQGSYEQYF. CDR3 bases: TGTGCCAGCAGTTCCCTGAGACAGGGGAGCTACGAGCAGTACTTC.

The gene calls are TRBV19 and TRBJ1-5; no reliable D call. The germline V gene encodes CDR1 LNHDA and CDR2 SQIVND (reference sequence). V was cut by 1 base and J by 2 bases, with 15 bases left in between. This CDR3 is built from 17 residues. The CDR3 region has the DNA TGTGCCAGTAGTATAGGTAACGGAGTAGTTGGCAATCAGCCCCAGCATTTT. Its protein product is CASSIGNGVVGNQPQHF. Using reference TRBV19 and TRBJ1-5 for the parts outside the CDR3, the full variable domain is DGGITQSPKYLFRKEGQNVTLSCEQNLNHDAMYWYRQDPGQGLRLIYYSQIVNDFQKGDIAEGYSVSREKKESFPLTVTSAQKNPTAFYLCASSIGNGVVGNQPQHFGDGTRLSIL.

Only one count was recorded for this clone. The chain recombines TRBV13 with TRBJ2-1, with unresolved D. Germline V gene lookup returns CDR1 PRHDT and CDR2 FYEKMQ (reference sequence). The CDR3 runs 11 residues. Trimming cost V 5 bases and J 10 bases, with 9 bases left between them. CDR3 sequence reads: CASSNSREQFF. The CDR3 region has the DNA TGTGCCAGCAGCAACTCTCGGGAGCAGTTCTTC.

This clone occurred once. This chain joins TRBV24-1 and TRBJ1-5, with TRBD1 matching over 8 bases. Losses at the gene ends were 5 bases for V and 7 bases for J; bases not matched to a gene: 3. This CDR3 contains 13 residues. Germline CDR1 and CDR2: KGHDR and SFDVKD. CDR3 sequence reads: CATSGTGRQPQHF. The CDR3 nucleotides are TGTGCCACCAGTGGGACAGGGCGGCAGCCCCAGCATTTT.

This chain connects TRBV7-2 to TRBJ2-7, with 7 positions matching TRBD1. Germline CDR1 and CDR2: SGHTA and FQGNSA. The CDR3 spans 15 residues. V lost 3 bases, J lost 1 base, and 6 bases stayed unmatched. DNA for the CDR3: TGTGCCAGCAGCTTCGTTCCGGGACAGTCCTACGAGCAGTACTTC. It specifies CASSFVPGQSYEQYF.

The V and J genes are TRBV27 and TRBJ2-3, with D maybe TRBD1 (5 bases). CDR1 is MNHEY and CDR2 is SMNVEV in the germline V gene (reference sequence). Deletions cut 5 bases from V and 1 base from J, with 10 bases between. The CDR3 runs 14 residues. The CDR3 loop reads CASSPTVGTDTQYF. The CDR3, as DNA: TGTGCCAGCAGTCCGACAGTTGGCACAGATACGCAGTATTTT.

This clone was recorded once. The chain has TRBV2 and TRBJ2-3; D gene ambiguous. This CDR3 is built from 12 residues. CDR1 SNHLY and CDR2 FYNNEI come from the germline V gene. Deletions cut 1 base from V and 4 bases from J, with 3 bases between. The CDR3 loop is CASSEVADTQYF. CDR3 bases: TGTGCCAGCAGTGAAGTCGCAGATACGCAGTATTTT.

The chain is built from TRBV18 and TRBJ2-3; a weak D match, TRBD2 (5 bases). This CDR3 region has 15 residues. V lost 2 bases and J 1 base, leaving 10 bases between the germline ends. CDR1 and CDR2 from the germline V gene are KGHSH and LQKENI. CDR3 in amino acids: CASSPGGSRTDTQYF. The CDR3 region has the DNA TGTGCCAGCTCACCAGGAGGCTCTCGCACAGATACGCAGTATTTT.

The chain combines TRBV19 with TRBJ1-2, with 10 nucleotides matching TRBD1. The CDR3 runs to 13 residues. After removal of 7 bases from V and 5 bases from J, the junction contained 4 bases not matched to a gene. Germline assignment: CDR1 LNHDA and CDR2 SQIVND (reference sequence). The CDR3 region has the DNA TGTGCCAGTACTGCGGACAGGGGGTATGGCTACACCTTC. Its protein is CASTADRGYGYTF.

As concerns this clone: Because the CDR3's place on the DNA is in doubt, the DNA is left out and the CDR3 is given as listed by TCRdb. This chain links TRBV27 with TRBJ1-4; the DNA was not compared with TRBD1, the D call given in the table. The germline V gene encodes CDR1 MNHEY and CDR2 SMNVEV (reference sequence). Including both end residues, the CDR3 is 14 amino acids long. The CDR3: CASSSGQGEEKLFF.

The chain is built from TRBV6-1 and TRBJ2-7; TRBD1 agrees at 8 bases. CDR3 length: 15 residues. CDR1 is MNHNS, CDR2 SASEGT, per germline. After removal of 2 bases from V and 0 bases from J, the junction contained 3 bases not matched to a gene. The CDR3 nucleotides are TGTGCCAGCAGTGAATTCAGGGGGCCCTCCTACGAGCAGTACTTC. Its protein product is CASSEFRGPSYEQYF.

V gene TRBV27 combines with J gene TRBJ2-1, with D maybe TRBD1 (6 bases). The CDR3 totals 13 residues. Germline V gene lookup returns CDR1 MNHEY and CDR2 SMNVEV (reference sequence). The V gene lost 6 bases and the J gene lost 5 bases, with 11 bases spanning the gap. Here the CDR3 reads CASRVAGDNEQFF. The DNA for the CDR3 is TGTGCCAGCAGGGTTGCAGGGGACAATGAGCAGTTCTTC.

This chain links TRBV19 with TRBJ2-4; TRBD1 agrees at 10 bases. Germline V lookup: CDR1 LNHDA, CDR2 SQIVND (reference sequence). Germline trimming cut 1 base from V and 6 bases from J; bases unmatched to any gene: 3. There are 15 residues in the CDR3. The DNA of the CDR3 is TGTGCCAGTAGTATAGCCCGGGACAGGGGAAACATTCAGTACTTC. This sequence encodes CASSIARDRGNIQYF.

The chain couples TRBV4-2 to TRBJ2-7, with 7 bases aligning to TRBD1. V lost 6 bases, J lost 2 bases, and 4 bases stayed unmatched. This CDR3 has 13 amino acids. Germline V gene sequence: CDR1 LGHNA, CDR2 YNFKEQ. The CDR3 sequence is CASRPGQTYEQYF. CDR3 bases: TGTGCCAGCAGACCGGGACAGACCTACGAGCAGTACTTC.

V usage is TRBV28 and J usage is TRBJ2-7; 11 nucleotides line up with TRBD2. Germline V gene lookup returns CDR1 MDHEN and CDR2 SYDVKM. The CDR3 sequence is 16 residues long. V shed 5 bases, J shed 0 bases, and the junction held 6 bases outside the gene matches. The CDR3 sequence: CASSPGLADFSYEQYF. The CDR3 DNA reads TGTGCCAGCAGTCCGGGACTAGCGGATTTCTCCTACGAGCAGTACTTC.

The V call is TRBV27, the J call TRBJ1-1, with 9 bases matching TRBD1. Germline loops: CDR1 MNHEY, CDR2 SMNVEV (reference sequence). The CDR3 spans 15 residues. V was clipped by 7 bases and J by 1 base; unmatched bases: 7. The CDR3 loop reads CASKGGQGWNTEAFF. DNA for the CDR3: TGTGCCAGCAAAGGGGGACAGGGATGGAACACTGAAGCTTTCTTT.

The chain links TRBV6-4 to TRBJ1-1; TRBD1 matches 9 bases. The ends lost 6 bases at V and 5 bases at J; junction bases unmatched: 7. Germline V lookup: CDR1 MRHNA, CDR2 SNTAGT. The CDR3 is 14 residues long. In DNA form, the CDR3 reads TGTGCCAGCAGGGCACAGGGGGCGGGAACTGAAGCTTTCTTT. Translated, it gives CASRAQGAGTEAFF.

This clone was detected once. The V and J genes are TRBV2 and TRBJ1-4; D gene uncertain. Germline CDR1 and CDR2: SNHLY and FYNNEI. V was shortened by 0 bases and J by 0 bases, with 8 bases between the two germline ends. The CDR3 sequence is 16 residues long. The CDR3 region has the DNA TGTGCCAGCAGTGAAGCCACCACGGCAACTAATGAAAAACTGTTTTTT. This sequence encodes CASSEATTATNEKLFF.

J is TRBJ2-1 and V is TRBV4-1; D unclear. CDR1 MGHRA and CDR2 YSYEKL come from the germline V gene. CDR3 length: 16 amino acids. The V end was cut by 0 bases, the J end by 8 bases, with 17 bases between. CDR3 DNA sequence: TGCGCCAGCAGCCAAGACGCAGCCATAGCCTCGGATGAGCAGTTCTTC. Translating gives CASSQDAAIASDEQFF.